The entry below describes one T cell receptor beta chain. Trimming left V 6 bases short and J 1 base short, with 11 bases between. The germline CDR1 and CDR2 sequences are MNHEY and SVGAGI. CDR3 size: 14 residues. This entry belongs to a study of blood T cell repertoires in COVID-19. Libraries were prepared by immunoSEQ multiplex PCR; TCRdb keeps only in-frame clonotypes and omits some of them. This table has 150,000 to 200,000 clones, about 93% appearing once. Sequenced: peripheral blood. The chain has TRBV6-5 and TRBJ2-3, with D possibly matching TRBD1 (7 bases). This receptor was obtained from a man aged 50-59 years with acute or convalescent COVID-19. The CDR3 sequence: CASRPGGRTDTQYF. The CDR3 bases are TGTGCCAGCAGACCAGGGGGGCGCACAGATACGCAGTATTTT.